These 3 T cell receptor beta chains were all obtained from the same sample, sequenced in a study of T cell changes during pregnancy in multiple sclerosis (dated by TCRdb to about 2019). The library relied on the immunoSEQ multiplex PCR assay. The table comes from immuneACCESS by way of TCRdb, which keeps in-frame sequences with V and J called. Part of the clones is missing from these tables; in studies checked, under half for an unresolved V gene and the rest for unknown reasons. For this sample there are about 49,000 clones; about 92% appear just once. The ten most abundant clones make up about 0.99% of the sample. The source was peripheral blood, collected after pregnancy. The source of these receptors is a female donor with multiple sclerosis, enrolled in a pregnancy study.

This sequence joins TRBV11-3 and TRBJ2-4; 7 bases agree with TRBD1. The CDR3 loop spans 13 amino acids. Germline trimming cut 5 bases from V and 4 bases from J; bases unmatched to any gene: 2. Looked up from germline, CDR1 is SGHNT and CDR2 is YENEEA. CDR3 DNA sequence: TGTGCCAGCAGCAGGGGGCCTAAAAACATTCAGTACTTC. Protein sequence: CASSRGPKNIQYF.

The J gene is TRBJ1-2, the V gene TRBV15, with 8 bases aligning to TRBD1. CDR1 is LNHNV and CDR2 is YYDKDF in the germline V gene (reference sequence). V lost 1 base and J lost 7; bases outside the gene matches: 5. CDR3 length: 14 residues. In DNA, the CDR3 is TGTGCCACCAGCAGAGGACAGGGGATCGGTGGCTACACCTTC. Translated, it gives CATSRGQGIGGYTF.

CDR3 coding DNA: TGTGCCAGTACCTCACAGGGGGGTAATGAAAAACTGTTTTTT. It specifies CASTSQGGNEKLFF. The chain carries TRBV19 and TRBJ1-4; the match to TRBD1 covers 8 bases. The CDR3 runs 14 residues. Germline loops: CDR1 LNHDA, CDR2 SQIVND (reference sequence). Trimming at V came to 7 bases and at J to 4 bases, leaving 5 bases not matched to a gene.